This T cell receptor beta chain is from a study of T cell responses to AZD1222 COVID-19 vaccine. This table comes from immunoSEQ multiplex PCR, and its TCRdb copy is limited to in-frame clones, with some not included. Of approximately 82,000 clones listed, 85% to 95% are singletons. The CDR3 is made up of 15 amino acids. Germline loops: CDR1 SEHNR, CDR2 FQNEAQ (reference sequence). Trimming took 5 bases from V and 0 from J; bases not matched to a gene: 3. The chain couples TRBV7-9 to TRBJ2-1; 8 positions match TRBD2. This receptor was identified in an adult in good health. The source material was peripheral blood, sampled on day 0 of AZD1222 vaccination. The CDR3 loop reads CASSRSGGSYNEQFF. The CDR3 region has the DNA TGTGCCAGCAGCAGAAGCGGGGGCTCCTACAATGAGCAGTTCTTC.